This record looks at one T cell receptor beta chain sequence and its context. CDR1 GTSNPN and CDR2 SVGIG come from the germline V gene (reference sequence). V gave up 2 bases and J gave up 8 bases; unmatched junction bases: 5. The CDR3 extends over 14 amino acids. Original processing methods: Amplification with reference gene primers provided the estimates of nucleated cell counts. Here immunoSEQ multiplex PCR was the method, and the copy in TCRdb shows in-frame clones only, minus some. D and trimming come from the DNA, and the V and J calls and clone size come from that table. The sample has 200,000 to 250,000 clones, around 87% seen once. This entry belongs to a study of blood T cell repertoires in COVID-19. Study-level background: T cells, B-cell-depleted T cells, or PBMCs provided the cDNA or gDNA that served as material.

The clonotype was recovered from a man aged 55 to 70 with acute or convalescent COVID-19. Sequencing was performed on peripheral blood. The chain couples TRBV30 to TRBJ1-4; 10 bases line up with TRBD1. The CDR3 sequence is CAWSRQGAREKLFF. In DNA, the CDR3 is TGTGCCTGGAGTAGACAGGGGGCGCGCGAAAAACTGTTTTTT.